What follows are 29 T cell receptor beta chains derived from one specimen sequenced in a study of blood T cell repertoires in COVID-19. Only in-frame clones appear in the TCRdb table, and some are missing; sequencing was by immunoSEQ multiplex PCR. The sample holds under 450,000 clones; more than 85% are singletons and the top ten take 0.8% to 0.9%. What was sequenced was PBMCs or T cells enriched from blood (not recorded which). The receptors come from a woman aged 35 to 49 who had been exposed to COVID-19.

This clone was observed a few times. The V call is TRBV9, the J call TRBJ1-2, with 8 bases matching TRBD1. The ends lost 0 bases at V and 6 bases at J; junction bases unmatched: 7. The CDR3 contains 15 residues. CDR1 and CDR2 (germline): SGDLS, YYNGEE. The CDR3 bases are TGTGCCAGCAGCGTAGAGGCAGGGGGCGCGGATGGCTACACCTTC. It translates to CASSVEAGGADGYTF. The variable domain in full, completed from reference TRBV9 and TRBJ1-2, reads DSGVTQTPKHLITATGQRVTLRCSPRSGDLSVYWYQQSLDQGLQFLIQYYNGEERAKGNILERFSAQQFPDLHSELNLSSLELGDSALYFCASSVEAGGADGYTFGSGTRLTVV.

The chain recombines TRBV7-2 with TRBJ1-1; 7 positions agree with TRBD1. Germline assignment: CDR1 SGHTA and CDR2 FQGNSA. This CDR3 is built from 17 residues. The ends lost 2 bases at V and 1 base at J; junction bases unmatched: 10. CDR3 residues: CASSLMAPGQKNTEAFF. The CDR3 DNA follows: TGTGCCAGCAGCTTAATGGCCCCGGGACAGAAGAACACTGAAGCTTTCTTT. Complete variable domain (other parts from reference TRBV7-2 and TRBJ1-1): GAGVSQSPSNKVTEKGKDVELRCDPISGHTALYWYRQSLGQGLEFLIYFQGNSAPDKSGLPSDRFSAERTGGSVSTLTIQRTQQEDSAVYLCASSLMAPGQKNTEAFFGQGTRLTVV.

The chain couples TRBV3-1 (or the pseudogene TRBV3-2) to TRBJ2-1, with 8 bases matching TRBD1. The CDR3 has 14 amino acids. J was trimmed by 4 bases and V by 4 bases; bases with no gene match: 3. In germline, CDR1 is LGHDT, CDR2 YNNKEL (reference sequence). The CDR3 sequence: CASSPRTGYNEQFF. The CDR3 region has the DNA TGTGCCAGCAGCCCGCGGACAGGGTACAATGAGCAGTTCTTC.

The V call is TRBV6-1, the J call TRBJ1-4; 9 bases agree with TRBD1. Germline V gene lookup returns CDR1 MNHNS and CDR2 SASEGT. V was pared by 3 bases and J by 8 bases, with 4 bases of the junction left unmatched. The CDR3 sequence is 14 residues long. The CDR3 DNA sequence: TGTGCCAGCAGTGAGAAGACAGGGGGAGAAAAACTGTTTTTT. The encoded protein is CASSEKTGGEKLFF.

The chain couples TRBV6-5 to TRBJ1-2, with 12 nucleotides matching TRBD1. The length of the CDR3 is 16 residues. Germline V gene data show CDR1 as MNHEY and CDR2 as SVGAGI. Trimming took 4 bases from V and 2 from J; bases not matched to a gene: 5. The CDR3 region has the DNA TGTGCCAGCAGTTCCCCCGGGACAGGGGGCAACTATGGCTACACCTTC. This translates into CASSSPGTGGNYGYTF.

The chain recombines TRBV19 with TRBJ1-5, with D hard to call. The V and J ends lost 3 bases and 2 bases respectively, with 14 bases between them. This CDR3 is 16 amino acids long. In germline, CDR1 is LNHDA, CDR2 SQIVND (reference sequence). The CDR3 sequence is CASSMGRPRGNQPQHF. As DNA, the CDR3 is TGTGCCAGTAGTATGGGGAGGCCCCGGGGCAATCAGCCCCAGCATTTT.

This CDR3 is CASSPQDSQRPLHF. In DNA form, the CDR3 reads TGTGCCAGCTCACCACAGGACAGCCAACGGCCCCTCCACTTT. The chain links TRBV18 to TRBJ1-6; TRBD1 is a possible D gene (6 bases). Looked up from germline, CDR1 is KGHSH and CDR2 is LQKENI. CDR3 length: 14 amino acids. V was trimmed by 1 base and J by 13 bases, leaving 14 bases between them.

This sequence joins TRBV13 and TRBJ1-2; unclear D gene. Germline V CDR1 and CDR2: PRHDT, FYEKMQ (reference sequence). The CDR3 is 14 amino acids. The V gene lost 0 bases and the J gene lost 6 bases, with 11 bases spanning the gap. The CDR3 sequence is CASSLGRGGDGYTF. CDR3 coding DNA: TGTGCCAGCAGCTTAGGACGGGGAGGAGATGGCTACACCTTC.

CDR3 bases: TGTGCCAGCAGCTCGGGGACAGGGCCCACCGGGGAGCTGTTTTTT. It codes for CASSSGTGPTGELFF. The chain is built from TRBV11-3 and TRBJ2-2; 9 positions agree with TRBD1. CDR3 length: 15 residues. The V gene's germline CDR1 is SGHNT and CDR2 YENEEA. With 4 bases clipped from V and 4 bases from J, the junction kept 4 bases outside the gene matches. The full variable domain, rest sourced from reference TRBV11-3 and TRBJ2-2, is EAGVVQSPRYKIIEKKQPVAFWCNPISGHNTLYWYLQNLGQGPELLIRYENEEAVDDSQLPKDRFSAERLKGVDSTLKIQPAELGDSAVYLCASSSGTGPTGELFFGEGSRLTVL.

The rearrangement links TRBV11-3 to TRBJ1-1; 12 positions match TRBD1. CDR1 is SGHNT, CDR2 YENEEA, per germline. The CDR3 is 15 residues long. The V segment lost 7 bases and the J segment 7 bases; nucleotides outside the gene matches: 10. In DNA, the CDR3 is TGTGCCAGCACCCCCGGGACAGGGGGCGCGGGTGAAGCTTTCTTT. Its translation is CASTPGTGGAGEAFF.

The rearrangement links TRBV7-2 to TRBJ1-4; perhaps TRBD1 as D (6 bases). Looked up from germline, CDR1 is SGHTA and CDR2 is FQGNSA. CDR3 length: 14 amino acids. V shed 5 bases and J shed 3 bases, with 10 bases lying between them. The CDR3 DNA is TGTGCCAGCAGCCAAAACAGGGCTAATGAAAAACTGTTTTTT. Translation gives CASSQNRANEKLFF.

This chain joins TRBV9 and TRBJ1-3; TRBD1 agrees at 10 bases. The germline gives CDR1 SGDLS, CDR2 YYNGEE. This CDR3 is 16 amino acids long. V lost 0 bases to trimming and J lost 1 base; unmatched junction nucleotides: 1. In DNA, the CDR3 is TGTGCCAGCAGCGTAGTGGGACAGGGGTCTGGAAACACCATATATTTT. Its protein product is CASSVVGQGSGNTIYF.

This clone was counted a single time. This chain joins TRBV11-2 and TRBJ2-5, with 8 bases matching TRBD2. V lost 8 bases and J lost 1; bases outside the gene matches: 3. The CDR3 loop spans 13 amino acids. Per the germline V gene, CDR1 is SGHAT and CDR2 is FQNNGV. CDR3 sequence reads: CASVLAGQETQYF. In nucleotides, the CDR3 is TGTGCCAGCGTTCTAGCGGGCCAAGAGACCCAGTACTTC.

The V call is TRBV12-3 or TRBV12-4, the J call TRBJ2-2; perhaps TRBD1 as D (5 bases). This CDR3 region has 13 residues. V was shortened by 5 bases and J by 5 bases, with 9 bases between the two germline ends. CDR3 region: CASSPQGTGELFF. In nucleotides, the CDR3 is TGTGCCAGCAGTCCCCAGGGAACCGGGGAGCTGTTTTTT.

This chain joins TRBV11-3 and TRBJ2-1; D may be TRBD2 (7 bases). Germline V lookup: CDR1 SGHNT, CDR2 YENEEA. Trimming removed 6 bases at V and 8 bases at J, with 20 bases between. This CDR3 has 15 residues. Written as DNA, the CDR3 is TGTGCCAGCAGGGTCGGGCGGGGGCGATTCGATGAGCAGTTCTTC. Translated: CASRVGRGRFDEQFF. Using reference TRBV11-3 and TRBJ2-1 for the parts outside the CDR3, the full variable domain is EAGVVQSPRYKIIEKKQPVAFWCNPISGHNTLYWYLQNLGQGPELLIRYENEEAVDDSQLPKDRFSAERLKGVDSTLKIQPAELGDSAVYLCASRVGRGRFDEQFFGPGTRLTVL.

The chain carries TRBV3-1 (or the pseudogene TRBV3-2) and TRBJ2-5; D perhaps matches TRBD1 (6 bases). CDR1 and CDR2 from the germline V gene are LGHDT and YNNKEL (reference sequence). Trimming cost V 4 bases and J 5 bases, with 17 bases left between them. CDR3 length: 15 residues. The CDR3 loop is CASSPSRGWYETQYF. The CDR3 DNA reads TGTGCCAGCAGCCCGTCCAGGGGATGGTACGAGACCCAGTACTTC.

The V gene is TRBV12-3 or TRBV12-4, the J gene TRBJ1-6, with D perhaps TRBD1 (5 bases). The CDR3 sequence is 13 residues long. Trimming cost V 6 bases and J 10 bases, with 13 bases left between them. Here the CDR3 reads CASSVRGESPLHF. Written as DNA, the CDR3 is TGTGCCAGCAGCGTCCGGGGGGAGTCACCCCTCCACTTT.

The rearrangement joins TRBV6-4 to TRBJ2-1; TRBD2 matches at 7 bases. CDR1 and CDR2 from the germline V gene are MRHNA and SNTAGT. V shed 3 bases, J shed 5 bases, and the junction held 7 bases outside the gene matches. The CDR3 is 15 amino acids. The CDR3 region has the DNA TGTGCCAGCAGTGATTTTGGCGGGAGCCACAATGAGCAGTTCTTC. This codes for CASSDFGGSHNEQFF.

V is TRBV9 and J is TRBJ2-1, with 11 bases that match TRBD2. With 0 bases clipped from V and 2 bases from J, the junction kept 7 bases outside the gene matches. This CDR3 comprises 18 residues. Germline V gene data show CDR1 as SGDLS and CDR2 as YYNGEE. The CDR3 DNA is TGTGCCAGCAGCGTAGAGGGAAGACTAGCGGGGCCCTACAATGAGCAGTTCTTC. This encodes CASSVEGRLAGPYNEQFF.

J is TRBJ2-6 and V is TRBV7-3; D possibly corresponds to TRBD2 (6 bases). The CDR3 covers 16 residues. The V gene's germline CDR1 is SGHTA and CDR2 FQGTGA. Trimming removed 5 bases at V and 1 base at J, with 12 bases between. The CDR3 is CASSPNRGSGANVLTF. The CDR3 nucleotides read TGTGCCAGCAGCCCGAACCGGGGGTCTGGGGCCAACGTCCTGACTTTC. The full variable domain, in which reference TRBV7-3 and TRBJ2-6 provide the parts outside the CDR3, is GAGVSQTPSNKVTEKGKYVELRCDPISGHTALYWYRQSLGQGPEFLIYFQGTGAADDSGLPNDRFFAVRPEGSVSTLKIQRTERGDSAVYLCASSPNRGSGANVLTFGAGSRLTVL.

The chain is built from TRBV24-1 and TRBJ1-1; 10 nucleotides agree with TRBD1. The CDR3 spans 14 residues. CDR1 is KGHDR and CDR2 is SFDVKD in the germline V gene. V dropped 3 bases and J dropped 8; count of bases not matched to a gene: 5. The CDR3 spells CATSDPGQGKEAFF. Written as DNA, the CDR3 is TGTGCCACCAGTGATCCGGGACAGGGGAAAGAAGCTTTCTTT.

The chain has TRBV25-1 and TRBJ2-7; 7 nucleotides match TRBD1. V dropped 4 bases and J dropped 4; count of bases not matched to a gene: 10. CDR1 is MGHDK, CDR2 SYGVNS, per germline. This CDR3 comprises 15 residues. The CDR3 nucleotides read TGTGCCAGCAGTGCCCGGGACAGTGTTCTGTACGAGCAGTACTTC. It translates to CASSARDSVLYEQYF.

The chain's CDR3 is CASSEARGQVGGKFSGNTIYF. The DNA of the CDR3 is TGTGCCAGCAGTGAAGCGCGGGGTCAGGTGGGAGGCAAGTTCTCTGGAAACACCATATATTTT. The rearrangement uses TRBV2 and TRBJ1-3; D is undetermined. There are 21 residues in the CDR3. Germline V gene data show CDR1 as SNHLY and CDR2 as FYNNEI. V lost 0 bases to trimming and J lost 0 bases, with 24 bases between them. The variable domain in full, completed from reference TRBV2 and TRBJ1-3, reads EPEVTQTPSHQVTQMGQEVILRCVPISNHLYFYWYRQILGQKVEFLVSFYNNEISEKSEIFDDQFSVERPDGSNFTLKIRSTKLEDSAMYFCASSEARGQVGGKFSGNTIYFGEGSWLTVV.

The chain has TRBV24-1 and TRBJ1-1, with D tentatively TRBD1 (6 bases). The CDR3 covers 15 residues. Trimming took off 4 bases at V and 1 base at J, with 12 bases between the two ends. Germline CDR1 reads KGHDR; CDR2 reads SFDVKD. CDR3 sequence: CATSEGGATNTEAFF. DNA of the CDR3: TGTGCCACCAGTGAGGGGGGGGCTACGAACACTGAAGCTTTCTTT.

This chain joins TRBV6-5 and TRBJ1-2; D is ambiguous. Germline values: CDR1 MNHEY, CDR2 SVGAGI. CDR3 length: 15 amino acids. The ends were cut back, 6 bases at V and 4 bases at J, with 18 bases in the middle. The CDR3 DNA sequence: TGTGCCAGCAGCCACCGCCAACGAAACGGCTATGGCTACACCTTC. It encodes CASSHRQRNGYGYTF.

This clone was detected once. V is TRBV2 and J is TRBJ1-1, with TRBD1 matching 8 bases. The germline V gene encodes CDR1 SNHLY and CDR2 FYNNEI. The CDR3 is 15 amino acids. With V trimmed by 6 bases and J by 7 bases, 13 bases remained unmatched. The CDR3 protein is CASSALQGGKFEAFF. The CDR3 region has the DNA TGTGCCAGCAGCGCCCTACAGGGGGGAAAATTTGAAGCTTTCTTT.

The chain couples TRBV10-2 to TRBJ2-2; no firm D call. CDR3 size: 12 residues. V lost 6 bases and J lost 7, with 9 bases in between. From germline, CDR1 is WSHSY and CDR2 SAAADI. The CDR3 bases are TGCGCCAGCAGGCGGCAGAACGGGGAGCTGTTTTTT. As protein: CASRRQNGELFF.

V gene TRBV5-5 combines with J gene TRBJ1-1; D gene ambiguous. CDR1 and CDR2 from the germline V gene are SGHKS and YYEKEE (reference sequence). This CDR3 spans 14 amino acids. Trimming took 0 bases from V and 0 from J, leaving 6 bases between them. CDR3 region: CASSLVLLNTEAFF. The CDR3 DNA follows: TGTGCCAGCAGCTTGGTACTACTGAACACTGAAGCTTTCTTT.

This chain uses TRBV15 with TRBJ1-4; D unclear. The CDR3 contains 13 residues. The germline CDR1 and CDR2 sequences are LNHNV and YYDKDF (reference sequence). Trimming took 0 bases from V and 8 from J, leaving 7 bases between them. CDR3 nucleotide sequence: TGTGCCACCAGCAGAGAGGTCGGGGAAAAACTGTTTTTT. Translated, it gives CATSREVGEKLFF. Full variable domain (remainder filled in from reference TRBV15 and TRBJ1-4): DAMVIQNPRYQVTQFGKPVTLSCSQTLNHNVMYWYQQKSSQAPKLLFHYYDKDFNNEADTPDNFQSRRPNTSFCFLDIRSPGLGDTAMYLCATSREVGEKLFFGSGTQLSVL.